This T cell receptor beta chain was observed in a study of cytomegalovirus exposure and HLA in healthy donors. For the study at large: In an early release, HLA-typed donors contributed approximately 80 million unique TCR sequences.

The V and J ends lost 2 bases and 8 bases, in that order; junction bases with no gene match: 6. CDR3 length equals 16 residues. The germline V gene has CDR1 SGHTA and CDR2 FQGNSA. The primer mix had 60 Vbeta and 13 Jbeta primers. Clones were sequenced by immunoSEQ multiplex PCR, and TCRdb holds only the in-frame ones, with some missing. The sample lists about 200,000 clones, approximately 79% occurring once. This clonotype was sampled from a man younger than 30 in good health and CMV-seronegative. The rearrangement links TRBV7-2 to TRBJ2-2; TRBD2 matches at 12 bases. Sequencing used PBMCs. CDR3 sequence reads: CASSLLAGGPRGELFF. Here the CDR3 DNA reads TGTGCCAGCAGCTTACTAGCGGGAGGGCCTCGGGGGGAGCTGTTTTTT.